This TCR beta chain was retrieved from a study of blood T cells in healthy people across ages. Together with a sample-barcoded 5' primer, a J-beta primer mix was included in a second PCR lasting roughly 6 to 12 cycles. TCRdb re-derived calls from the 5' RACE reads in MiXCR, one entry per CDR3 protein. Among about 930,000 distinct CDR3 sequences listed, roughly 28% were seen once. CDR1 is SGHTA, CDR2 FQGNSA, per germline. Trimming removed 7 bases from V and 6 bases from J; junction bases left unmatched: 16. This CDR3 is built from 16 residues. Of note for this clonotype: Its antigen is still unknown.

Study results and caveats: Greater diversity and more naive CD4+ cells were seen in long-lived donors than in aged donors.

The data were also submitted as part of a second study, on T cells of mothers and their children. That paper notes: Mothers yielded over 10 million CDR3 reads, children about 3 million each.

This rearrangement joins TRBV7-2 to TRBJ2-3; TRBD2 aligns across 7 bases. This receptor was taken from a woman aged 40 to 50 in good health. What was sequenced was blood. CDR3 loop: CASTRGALASGDTQYF. CDR3 DNA: TGTGCCAGCACCCGAGGCGCTTTGGCTAGCGGCGATACGCAGTATTTT.